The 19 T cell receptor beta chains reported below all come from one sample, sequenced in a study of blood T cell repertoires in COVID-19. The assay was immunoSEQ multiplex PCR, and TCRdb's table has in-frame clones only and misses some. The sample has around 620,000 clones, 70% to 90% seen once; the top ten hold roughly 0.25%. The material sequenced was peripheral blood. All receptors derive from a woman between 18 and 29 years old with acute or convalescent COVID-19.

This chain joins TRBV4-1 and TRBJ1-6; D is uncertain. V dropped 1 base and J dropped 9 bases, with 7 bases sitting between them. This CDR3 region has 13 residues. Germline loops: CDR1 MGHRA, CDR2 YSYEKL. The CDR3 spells CASSQGLGSPLHF. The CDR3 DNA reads TGCGCCAGCAGCCAAGGACTGGGTTCACCCCTCCACTTT.

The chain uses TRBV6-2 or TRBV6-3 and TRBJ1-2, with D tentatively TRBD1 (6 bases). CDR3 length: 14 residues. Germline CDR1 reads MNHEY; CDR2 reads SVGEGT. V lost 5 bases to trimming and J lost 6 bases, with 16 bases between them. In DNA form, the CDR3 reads TGTGCCAGCAGTACACACGGGACAACCAATGGCTACACCTTC. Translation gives CASSTHGTTNGYTF.

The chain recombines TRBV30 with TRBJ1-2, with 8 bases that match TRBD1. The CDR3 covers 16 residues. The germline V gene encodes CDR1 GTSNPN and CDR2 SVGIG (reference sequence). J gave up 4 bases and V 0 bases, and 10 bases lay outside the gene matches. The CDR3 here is CAWSVAGGADAYGYTF. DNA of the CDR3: TGTGCCTGGAGTGTAGCAGGGGGCGCGGATGCCTATGGCTACACCTTC.

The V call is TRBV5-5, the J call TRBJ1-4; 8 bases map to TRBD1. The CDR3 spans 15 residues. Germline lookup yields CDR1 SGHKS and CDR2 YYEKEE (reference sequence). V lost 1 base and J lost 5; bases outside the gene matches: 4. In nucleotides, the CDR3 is TGTGCCAGCAGCTTGTATGACAGGGGAAATGAAAAACTGTTTTTT. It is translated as CASSLYDRGNEKLFF.

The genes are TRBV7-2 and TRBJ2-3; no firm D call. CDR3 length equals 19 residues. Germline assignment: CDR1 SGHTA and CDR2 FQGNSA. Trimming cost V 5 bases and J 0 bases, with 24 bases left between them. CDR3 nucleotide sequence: TGTGCCAGCAGCCCAAGAAGTCGGGTTCCACCGGCTAGCACAGATACGCAGTATTTT. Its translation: CASSPRSRVPPASTDTQYF.

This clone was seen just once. The CDR3 here is CSASPYRGAGINEQFF. In DNA form, the CDR3 reads TGCAGTGCTAGTCCCTACAGGGGTGCAGGCATCAATGAGCAGTTCTTC. The chain links TRBV20-1 to TRBJ2-1; 7 nucleotides align to TRBD1. J lost 6 bases, V lost 3 bases, and 14 bases had no gene match. Germline V CDR1 and CDR2: DFQATT, SNEGSKA (reference sequence). The CDR3 runs to 16 residues.

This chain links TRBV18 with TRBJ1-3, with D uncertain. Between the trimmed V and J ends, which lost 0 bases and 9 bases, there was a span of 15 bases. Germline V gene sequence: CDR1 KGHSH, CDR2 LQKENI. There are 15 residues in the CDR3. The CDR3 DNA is TGTGCCAGCTCACCACCGCGGCAACGGAGTAGCACCATATATTTT. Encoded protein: CASSPPRQRSSTIYF.

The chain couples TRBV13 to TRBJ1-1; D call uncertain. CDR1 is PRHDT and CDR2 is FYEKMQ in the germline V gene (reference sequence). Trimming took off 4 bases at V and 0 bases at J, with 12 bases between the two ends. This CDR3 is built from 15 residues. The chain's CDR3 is CASSYPSRMNTEAFF. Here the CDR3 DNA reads TGTGCCAGCAGCTATCCGAGCCGAATGAACACTGAAGCTTTCTTT.

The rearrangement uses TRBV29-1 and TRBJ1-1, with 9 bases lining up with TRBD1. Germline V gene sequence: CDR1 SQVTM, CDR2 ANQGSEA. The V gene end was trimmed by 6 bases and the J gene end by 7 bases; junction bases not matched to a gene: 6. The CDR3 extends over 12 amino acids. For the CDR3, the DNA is TGCAGCGTCTTCCGGGACAGGGATGAAGCTTTCTTT. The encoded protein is CSVFRDRDEAFF.

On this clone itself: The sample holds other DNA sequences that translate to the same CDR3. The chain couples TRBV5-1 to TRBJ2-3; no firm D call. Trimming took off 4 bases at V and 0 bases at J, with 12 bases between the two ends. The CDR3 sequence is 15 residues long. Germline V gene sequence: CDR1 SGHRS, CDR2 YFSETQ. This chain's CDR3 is CASSLRGASTDTQYF. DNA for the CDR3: TGCGCCAGCAGCCTCAGAGGAGCTAGCACAGATACGCAGTATTTT.

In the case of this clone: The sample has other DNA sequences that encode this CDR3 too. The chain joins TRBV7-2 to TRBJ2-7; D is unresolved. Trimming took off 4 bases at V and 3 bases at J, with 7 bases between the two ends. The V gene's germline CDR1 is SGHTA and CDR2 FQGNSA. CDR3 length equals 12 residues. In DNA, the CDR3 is TGTGCCAGCAGCTCTACCGGCTACGAGCAGTACTTC. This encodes CASSSTGYEQYF.

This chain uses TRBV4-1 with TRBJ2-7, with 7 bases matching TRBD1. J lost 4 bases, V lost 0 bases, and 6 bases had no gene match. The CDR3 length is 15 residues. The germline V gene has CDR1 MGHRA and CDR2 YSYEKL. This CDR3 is CASSQDPTGVYEQYF. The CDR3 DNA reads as TGCGCCAGCAGCCAAGATCCCACAGGGGTATACGAGCAGTACTTC.

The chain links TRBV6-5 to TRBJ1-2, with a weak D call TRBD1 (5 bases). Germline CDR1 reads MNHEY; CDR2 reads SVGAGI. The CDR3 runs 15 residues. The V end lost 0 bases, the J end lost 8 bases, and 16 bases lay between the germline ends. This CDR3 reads CASSYSGPPYEGYTF. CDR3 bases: TGTGCCAGCAGTTACTCGGGGCCTCCCTATGAAGGCTACACCTTC.

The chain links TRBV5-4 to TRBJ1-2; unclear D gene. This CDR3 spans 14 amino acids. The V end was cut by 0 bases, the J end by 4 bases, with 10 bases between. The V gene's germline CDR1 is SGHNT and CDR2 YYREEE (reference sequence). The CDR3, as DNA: TGTGCCAGCAGCTTGGAATCCGTTTCCTATGGCTACACCTTC. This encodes CASSLESVSYGYTF. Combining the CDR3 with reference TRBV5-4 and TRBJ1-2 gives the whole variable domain ETGVTQSPTHLIKTRGQQVTLRCSSQSGHNTVSWYQQALGQGPQFIFQYYREEENGRGNFPPRFSGLQFPNYSSELNVNALELDDSALYLCASSLESVSYGYTFGSGTRLTVV.

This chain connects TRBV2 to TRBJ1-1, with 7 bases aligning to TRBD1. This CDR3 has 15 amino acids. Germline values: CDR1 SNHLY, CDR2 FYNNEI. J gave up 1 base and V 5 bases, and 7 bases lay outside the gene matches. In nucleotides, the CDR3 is TGTGCCAGCAGTCAAGGGGACAGAAAGAACACTGAAGCTTTCTTT. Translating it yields CASSQGDRKNTEAFF.

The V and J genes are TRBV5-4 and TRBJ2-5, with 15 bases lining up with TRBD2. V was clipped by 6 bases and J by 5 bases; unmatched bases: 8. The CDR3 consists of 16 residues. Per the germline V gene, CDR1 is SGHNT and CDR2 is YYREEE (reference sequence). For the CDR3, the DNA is TGTGCCAGCACCCCGGGACTAGCGGGGGGAGGGGAGACCCAGTACTTC. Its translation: CASTPGLAGGGETQYF.

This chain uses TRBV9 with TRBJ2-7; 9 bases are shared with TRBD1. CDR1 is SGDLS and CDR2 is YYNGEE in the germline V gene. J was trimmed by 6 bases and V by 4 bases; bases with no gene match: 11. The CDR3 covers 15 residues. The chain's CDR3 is CASSTDRTGASEQYF. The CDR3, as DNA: TGTGCCAGCAGCACGGATAGGACAGGGGCATCCGAGCAGTACTTC.

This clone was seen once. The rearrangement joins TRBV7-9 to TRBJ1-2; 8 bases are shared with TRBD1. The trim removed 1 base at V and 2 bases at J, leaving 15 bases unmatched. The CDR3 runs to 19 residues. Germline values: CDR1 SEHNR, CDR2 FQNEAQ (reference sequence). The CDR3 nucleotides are TGTGCCAGCAGCTTAGTAGGCTCCGGGACAGGCCCGTACAACTATGGCTACACCTTC. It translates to CASSLVGSGTGPYNYGYTF.

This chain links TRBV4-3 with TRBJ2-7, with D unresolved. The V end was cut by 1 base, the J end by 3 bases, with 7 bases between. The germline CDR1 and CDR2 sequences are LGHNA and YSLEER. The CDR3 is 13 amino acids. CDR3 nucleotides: TGCGCCAGCAGCCAAGTCTATGGCTACGAGCAGTACTTC. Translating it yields CASSQVYGYEQYF.